This entry concerns a single T cell receptor (beta chain). The clone's antigen remains unknown. Per-base qualities were not stored, and no clone one base away is much larger. This entry belongs to a study of blood T cell repertoires in COVID-19 (dated by TCRdb to the early 2020s). Study-wide context: The collaborator samples originated in the United States, Italy and Spain and spanned the acute and convalescent phases of COVID-19. The prospective study material was composed of cDNA or gDNA derived from T cells, B-cell-depleted T cells, or PBMCs. The dataset comprised deeply sampled blood TCRbeta repertoires from subjects exposed to, actively infected with, or recovered from COVID-19. A freely available public database, intended as a resource for researchers studying the immune response to SARS-CoV-2, is where the repertoires were released. Samples were obtained from the ongoing ImmuneRACE study (first 160 participants) and from roughly 1,300 subjects provided by 6 global collaborators. The sample metadata nearly always contained a de-identified subject ID, COVID-19 status, age in years and sex. Where HLA class I and class II types were available, the types were taken from metadata supplied by the sample provider, not from assay-based typing.

Beyond this particular receptor, the publication reports: The amount of clinical and demographic metadata varied by source and participant and was provided uncurated.

The CDR3 contains 18 residues, cysteine and phenylalanine counted. The CDR3 DNA has 54 bases and is translated from base 1. The junction shows trimming of 1 base on V and 3 bases on J, and the gene matches do not reach 12 bases of it. Taken from the germline V gene, the CDR1 and CDR2 loops are KGHDR and SFDVKD. Each collaborating institution followed its own protocols to collect whole blood in K2EDTA tubes. Collaborator samples were shipped for TCRbeta analysis as frozen whole blood, isolated PBMCs, or DNA extracted from either sample type. The immunoSEQ Assay, a bias-controlled multiplex PCR, was used to amplify TCRbeta CDR3 regions from genomic DNA. The authors processed their data as follows. The number of nucleated cells in each sample was estimated from the amplification of reference gene primers within the assay. To quantify the absolute abundance of each unique TCRbeta CDR3 rearrangement, sequence reads were collapsed and filtered. Productive Simpson clonality was computed per sample as the square root of Simpson's diversity index over productive rearrangements. TCRdb limited this immuneACCESS table to in-frame rearrangements with V and J called. A share of clones is missing; checked studies link under half to unresolved V genes, and the rest is unexplained. The DNA was the basis for D and trimming; V, J and clone size are from that table. Here the sample has tens of thousands of clones; around 82% occur a single time. Together, the top ten hold about 7% of the sample.

This receptor was identified in a man in his forties or fifties with active or convalescent COVID-19. Specimen: peripheral blood. The chain is made from TRBV24-1 and TRBJ2-3, with 7 bases aligning to TRBD1. In nucleotides, the sequence is TGTGCCACCAGTGATTTCCCCCGCACAGGGGTCGGGACAGATACGCAGTATTTT. Translated, it gives CATSDFPRTGVGTDTQYF.